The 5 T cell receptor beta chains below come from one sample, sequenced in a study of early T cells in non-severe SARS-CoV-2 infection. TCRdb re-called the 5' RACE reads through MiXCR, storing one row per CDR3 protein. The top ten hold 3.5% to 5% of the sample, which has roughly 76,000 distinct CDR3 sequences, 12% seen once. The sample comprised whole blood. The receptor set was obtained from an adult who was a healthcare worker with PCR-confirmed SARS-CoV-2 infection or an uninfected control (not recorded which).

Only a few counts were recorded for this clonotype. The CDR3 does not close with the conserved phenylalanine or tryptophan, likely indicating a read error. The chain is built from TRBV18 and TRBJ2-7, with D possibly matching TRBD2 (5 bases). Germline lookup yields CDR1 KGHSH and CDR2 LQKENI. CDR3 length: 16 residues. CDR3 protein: CASSPLDSPSSYEQYS. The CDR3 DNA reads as TGTGCCAGCTCCCCACTAGACTCCCCCAGCTCCTACGAGCAGTACTCC.

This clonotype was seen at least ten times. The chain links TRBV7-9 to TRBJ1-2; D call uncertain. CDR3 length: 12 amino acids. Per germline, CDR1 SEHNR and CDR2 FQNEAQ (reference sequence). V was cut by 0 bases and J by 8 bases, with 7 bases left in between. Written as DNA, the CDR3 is TGTGCCAGCAGCTTAGCTAAGGAAGGCTACACCTTC. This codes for CASSLAKEGYTF.

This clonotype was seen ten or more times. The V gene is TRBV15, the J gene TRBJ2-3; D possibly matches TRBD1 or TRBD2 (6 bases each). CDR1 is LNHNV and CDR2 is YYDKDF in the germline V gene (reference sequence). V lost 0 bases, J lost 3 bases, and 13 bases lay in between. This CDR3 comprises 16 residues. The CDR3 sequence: CATSRDDGGTTDTQYF. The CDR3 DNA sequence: TGTGCCACCAGCAGAGACGATGGCGGGACAACAGATACGCAGTATTTT.

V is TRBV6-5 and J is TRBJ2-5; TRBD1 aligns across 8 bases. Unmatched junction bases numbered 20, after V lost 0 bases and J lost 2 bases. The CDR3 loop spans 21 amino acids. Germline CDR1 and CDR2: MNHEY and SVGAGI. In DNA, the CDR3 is TGTGCCAGCAGTTACTCGAAATCGCGAACTACAGGGACAGGCCCTCAAGAGACCCAGTACTTC. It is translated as CASSYSKSRTTGTGPQETQYF.

The CDR3 sequence: CAISKGDHEQYF. In DNA, the CDR3 is TGTGCCATCTCAAAAGGGGATCACGAGCAGTACTTC. The gene calls are TRBV10-3 and TRBJ2-7; tentative D call: TRBD1 (5 bases). This CDR3 has 12 amino acids. Germline-derived CDR1 and CDR2 are ENHRY and SYGVKD. Deletions cut 8 bases from V and 5 bases from J, with 13 bases between.